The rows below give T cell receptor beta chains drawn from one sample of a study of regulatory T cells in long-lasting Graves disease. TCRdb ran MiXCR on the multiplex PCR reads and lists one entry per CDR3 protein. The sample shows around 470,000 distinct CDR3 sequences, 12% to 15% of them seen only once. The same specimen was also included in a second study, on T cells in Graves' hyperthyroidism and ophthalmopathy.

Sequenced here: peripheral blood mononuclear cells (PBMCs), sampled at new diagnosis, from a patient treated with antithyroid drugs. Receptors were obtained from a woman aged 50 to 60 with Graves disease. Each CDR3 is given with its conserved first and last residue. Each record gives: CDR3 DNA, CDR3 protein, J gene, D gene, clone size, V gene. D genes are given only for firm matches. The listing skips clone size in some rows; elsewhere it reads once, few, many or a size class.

DNA: TGCGCCAGCAGCCCCCGAGAGACTAGCAATCAGCCCCAGCATTTT
CDR3: CASSPRETSNQPQHF
J: TRBJ1-5
D: -
size: once
V: TRBV4-1

DNA: TGTGCCAGCAGTTGGGCAGGGGTAGGCTACGAGCAGTACTTC
CDR3: CASSWAGVGYEQYF
J: TRBJ2-7
D: -
size: many
V: TRBV27

DNA: TGTGCCAGCAGCGTAGGGGGACTAGCAAGTGATACGCAGTATTTT
CDR3: CASSVGGLASDTQYF
J: TRBJ2-3
D: TRBD2
size: few
V: TRBV9

DNA: TGTGCCATCAGGACCCCCACAGGGAACACTGAAGCTTTCTTT
CDR3: CAIRTPTGNTEAFF
J: TRBJ1-1
D: -
size: many
V: TRBV10-3

DNA: TGTGCCAGCAGCCCGCCTCAGGGAAACTATGGCTACACCTTC
CDR3: CASSPPQGNYGYTF
J: TRBJ1-2
D: -
size: -
V: TRBV28

DNA: TGTGCCTGGAGTTACCAGGGTTTCTATGGCTACACCTTC
CDR3: CAWSYQGFYGYTF
J: TRBJ1-2
D: -
size: -
V: TRBV30

DNA: TGTGCCAGCAGTGAAGAGAGGGGGCGAGCGTACGAGCAGTACTTC
CDR3: CASSEERGRAYEQYF
J: TRBJ2-7
D: TRBD1
size: once
V: TRBV12-3/TRBV12-4

DNA: TGTGCCTGGGCGGGAGAAGAGACCCAGTACTTC
CDR3: CAWAGEETQYF
J: TRBJ2-5
D: TRBD2
size: many
V: TRBV30

DNA: TGTGCCAGCAGCGCCCAGGGTAGCGGGAACACCGGGGAGCTGTTTTTT
CDR3: CASSAQGSGNTGELFF
J: TRBJ2-2
D: -
size: few
V: TRBV13

DNA: TGTGCCAGCAGAGAACTGGGGGGGAGATCCTATAATTCACCCCTCCACTTT
CDR3: CASRELGGRSYNSPLHF
J: TRBJ1-6
D: -
size: few
V: TRBV28

DNA: TGCAGTGCTAGAGGGACGACAGGGAGCTACGAGCAGTACTTC
CDR3: CSARGTTGSYEQYF
J: TRBJ2-7
D: TRBD1
size: many
V: TRBV20-1

DNA: TGTGCCAGCAGTGAAGGGCGAGGGATGGAGACCCAGTACTTC
CDR3: CASSEGRGMETQYF
J: TRBJ2-5
D: -
size: -
V: TRBV6-1

DNA: TGCGCCAGCAGCCAAGCCGACAGGGGCTATGGCTACACCTTC
CDR3: CASSQADRGYGYTF
J: TRBJ1-2
D: TRBD1
size: few
V: TRBV4-1

DNA: TGTGCCAGCAGCGGGGGACTAGCGGGAGGGGAAGAGACCCAGTACTTC
CDR3: CASSGGLAGGEETQYF
J: TRBJ2-5
D: TRBD2
size: many
V: TRBV9

DNA: TGTGTATCGAGGACGAGTAACACTGAAGCTTTCTTT
CDR3: CVSRTSNTEAFF
J: TRBJ1-1
D: -
size: -
V: TRBV28

DNA: TGTGCCAGCAAGATATCCTCGGGGAATGAGCAGTTCTTC
CDR3: CASKISSGNEQFF
J: TRBJ2-1
D: -
size: many
V: TRBV2

DNA: TGCGCCAGCAGTGAGTCGGGCTCCGGGGAGCTGTTTTTT
CDR3: CASSESGSGELFF
J: TRBJ2-2
D: -
size: few
V: TRBV10-2